This T cell receptor beta chain was retrieved from a study of Tregs in tolerant kidney transplant recipients. With regard to this clone: Its antigen is currently unknown.

Thawed PBMCs were FACS-sorted into unstimulated CD4+CD25+CD127- regulatory T cells, CD4+CD25- non-regulatory cells, CD4 and CD8 cells. Germline assignment: CDR1 SGHTA and CDR2 FQGNSA. The CDR3 runs 12 residues. Trimming removed 4 bases from V and 5 bases from J, with 9 bases in between. Assay: immunoSEQ multiplex PCR; the TCRdb copy retains only in-frame clones and omits some. This table holds about 69,000 clones, around nine tenths found once. Study results and limitations: Antigen-driven expansion was suggested because donor-specific Tregs expanded more than all Tregs in tolerant patients. For some patients, primers changed over time, blocking nucleotide-level comparison.

The sequence was obtained from a human donor who received a combined kidney and bone marrow transplant. The V call is TRBV7-2, the J call TRBJ2-7, with D possibly being TRBD2 (5 bases). The sample here was CD4+ T cells from blood, taken before the transplant. In nucleotides, the CDR3 is TGTGCCAGCAGCTCGGACTGGCACGAGCAGTACTTC. Its translation is CASSSDWHEQYF.